This T cell receptor beta chain was recorded in a study of blood T cell repertoires in COVID-19 (dated by TCRdb to 2018 to 2021). Background on the whole study: Samples from collaborators originated in the United States, Italy and Spain and spanned both the acute and convalescent phases of COVID-19. The prospective study material was composed of cDNA or gDNA derived from T cells, B-cell-depleted T cells, or PBMCs. The dataset comprised deeply sampled blood TCRbeta repertoires from subjects exposed to, actively infected with, or recovered from COVID-19. The repertoires were made available in a free public database intended to serve as a resource for research on the immune response to SARS-CoV-2. Samples came from the ongoing ImmuneRACE study (first 160 participants) plus 1,254 subjects from 6 global collaborators. Nearly every sample came with metadata listing a de-identified subject ID, COVID-19 status, age in years and sex. Where available, HLA class I and class II types were taken from metadata supplied by the sample provider and were not determined by assay-based typing. Broad study findings and their caveats: The amount of clinical and demographic metadata varied by source and participant and was provided uncurated.

The germline V end is reduced by 3 bases and the J end by 1 base; junction bases left unmatched: 5. Per the germline V gene, SQVTM is the CDR1 and ANQGSEA is the CDR2. Its CDR3 holds 15 amino acids, cysteine through phenylalanine. Only CDR3 DNA is held: 45 bases, read in frame from base 1. Details on this clone: The antigen this receptor binds is unknown. No much larger clonotype is one base removed from it; base qualities were not supplied.

Whole blood was collected in K2EDTA tubes by collaborating institutions according to the institutions' own protocols. For TCRbeta analysis, collaborator samples were shipped as frozen whole blood, as isolated PBMCs, or as DNA extracted from either sample type. The immunoSEQ Assay, a bias-controlled multiplex PCR, was used to amplify TCRbeta CDR3 regions from genomic DNA. On the authors' methods: Nucleated cell counts per sample were estimated from amplification of reference gene primers within the assay. Sequence reads were collapsed and filtered to measure the absolute abundance of every unique TCRbeta CDR3 rearrangement. For each sample, productive Simpson clonality was calculated as the square root of Simpson's diversity index across productive rearrangements. In its TCRdb copy, this immuneACCESS table keeps in-frame sequences only and misses some clones. Where compared with another copy, unresolved V genes explain less than half of these, and the others have no known cause. V, J and clone size reflect that table, while D and trimming were determined from the DNA. This sample is represented by nearly 45,000 clones; roughly four fifths of them were singletons. Together, the top ten hold roughly 42% of the sample.

The receptor comes from a human donor in a cohort sampled during active COVID-19. The sequenced material came from peripheral blood. This chain joins TRBV29-1 to TRBJ1-3; 8 of the junction bases match TRBD1. The sequence in DNA is TGCAGCGTTGAGCGACAGGGGACTTCTGGAAACACCATATATTTT. It translates as CSVERQGTSGNTIYF.